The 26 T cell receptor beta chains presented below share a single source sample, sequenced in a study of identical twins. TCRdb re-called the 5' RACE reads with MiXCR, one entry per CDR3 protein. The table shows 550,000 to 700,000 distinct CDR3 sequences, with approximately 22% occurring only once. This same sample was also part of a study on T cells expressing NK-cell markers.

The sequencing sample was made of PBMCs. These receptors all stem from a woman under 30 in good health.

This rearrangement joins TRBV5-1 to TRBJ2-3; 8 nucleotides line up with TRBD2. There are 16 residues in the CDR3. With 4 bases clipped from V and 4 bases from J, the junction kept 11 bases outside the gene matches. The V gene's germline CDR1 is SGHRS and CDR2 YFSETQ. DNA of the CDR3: TGCGCCAGCAGCCCCGACCCAGCGGGGGCATCAGATACGCAGTATTTT. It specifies CASSPDPAGASDTQYF.

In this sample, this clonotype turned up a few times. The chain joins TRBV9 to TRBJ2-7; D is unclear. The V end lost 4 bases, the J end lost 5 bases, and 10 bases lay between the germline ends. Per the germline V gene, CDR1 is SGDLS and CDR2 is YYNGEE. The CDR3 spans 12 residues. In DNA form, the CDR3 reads TGTGCCAGCAGCTCGCAGTTCGACGAGCAGTACTTC. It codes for CASSSQFDEQYF.

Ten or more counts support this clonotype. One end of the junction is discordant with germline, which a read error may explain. The CDR3 nucleotides are TGTGCCAGCAGCCAAGCCGGGGCGGACAGGGTACACTTC. Translation gives CASSQAGADRVHF. The chain employs TRBV14 and TRBJ2-4, with 8 bases matching TRBD1. The length of the CDR3 is 13 residues. CDR1 and CDR2 from the germline V gene are SGHDN and FVKESK.

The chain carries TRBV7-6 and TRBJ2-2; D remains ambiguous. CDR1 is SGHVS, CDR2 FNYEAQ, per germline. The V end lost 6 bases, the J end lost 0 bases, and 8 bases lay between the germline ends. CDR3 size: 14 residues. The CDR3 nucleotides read TGTGCCAGCAGATCTAGAGCGAACACCGGGGAGCTGTTTTTT. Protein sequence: CASRSRANTGELFF.

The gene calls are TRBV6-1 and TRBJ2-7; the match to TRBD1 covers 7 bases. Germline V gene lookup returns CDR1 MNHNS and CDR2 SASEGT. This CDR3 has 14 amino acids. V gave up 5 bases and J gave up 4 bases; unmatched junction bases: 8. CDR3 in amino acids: CASSLSGTVYEQYF. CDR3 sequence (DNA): TGTGCCAGCAGTCTTTCCGGGACAGTTTACGAGCAGTACTTC.

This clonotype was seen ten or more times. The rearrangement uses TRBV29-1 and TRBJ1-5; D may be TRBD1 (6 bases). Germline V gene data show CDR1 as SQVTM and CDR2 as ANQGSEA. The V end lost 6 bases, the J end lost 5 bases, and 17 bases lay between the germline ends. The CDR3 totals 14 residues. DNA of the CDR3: TGCAGCGTCGCCGAGGCAGGGGCATATCAGCCCCAGCATTTT. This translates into CSVAEAGAYQPQHF.

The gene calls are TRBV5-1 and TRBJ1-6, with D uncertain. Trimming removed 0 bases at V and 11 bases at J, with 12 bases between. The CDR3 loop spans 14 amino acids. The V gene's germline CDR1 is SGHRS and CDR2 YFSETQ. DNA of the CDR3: TGCGCCAGCAGCTTGGGTATATACGAGGCACCCCTCCACTTT. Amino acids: CASSLGIYEAPLHF. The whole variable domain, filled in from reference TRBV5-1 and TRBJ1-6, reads KAGVTQTPRYLIKTRGQQVTLSCSPISGHRSVSWYQQTPGQGLQFLFEYFSETQRNKGNFPGRFSGRQFSNSRSEMNVSTLELGDSALYLCASSLGIYEAPLHFGNGTRLTVT.

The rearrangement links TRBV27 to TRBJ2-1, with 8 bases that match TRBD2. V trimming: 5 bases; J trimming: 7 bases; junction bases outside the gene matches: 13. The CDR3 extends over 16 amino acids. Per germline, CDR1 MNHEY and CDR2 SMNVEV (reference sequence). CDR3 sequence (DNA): TGTGCCAGCAGTCCCATAGCGGGGAGGTTCGTTAATGAGCAGTTCTTC. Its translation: CASSPIAGRFVNEQFF.

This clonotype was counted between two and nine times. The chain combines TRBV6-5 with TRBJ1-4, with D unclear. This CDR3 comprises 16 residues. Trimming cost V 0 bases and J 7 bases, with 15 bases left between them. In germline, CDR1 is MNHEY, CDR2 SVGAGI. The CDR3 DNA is TGTGCCAGCAGTTACTCGAATCCACAAGCAAGTGAAAAACTGTTTTTT. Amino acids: CASSYSNPQASEKLFF.

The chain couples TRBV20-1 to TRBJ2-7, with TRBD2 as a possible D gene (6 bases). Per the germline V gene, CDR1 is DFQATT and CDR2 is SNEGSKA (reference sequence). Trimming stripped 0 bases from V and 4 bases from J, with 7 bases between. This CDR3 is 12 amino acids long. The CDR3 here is CSAREEGYEQYF. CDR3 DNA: TGCAGTGCTAGAGAGGAGGGGTACGAGCAGTACTTC.

CDR3 sequence (DNA): TGCGCCAGCAGCTTGGACGGGAGGGGCGCGGGAGAGACCCAGTACTTC. As protein: CASSLDGRGAGETQYF. The J gene is TRBJ2-5, the V gene TRBV5-1; 8 nucleotides agree with TRBD2. J was trimmed by 4 bases and V by 0 bases; bases with no gene match: 8. Per the germline V gene, CDR1 is SGHRS and CDR2 is YFSETQ. This CDR3 contains 16 residues.

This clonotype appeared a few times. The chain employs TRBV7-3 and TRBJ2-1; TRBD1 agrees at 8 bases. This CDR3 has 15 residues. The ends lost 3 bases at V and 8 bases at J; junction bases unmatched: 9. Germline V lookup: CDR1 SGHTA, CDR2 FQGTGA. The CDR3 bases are TGTGCCAGCAGCTTCGACAGGGGCTCTGTCTATGAGCAGTTCTTC. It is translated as CASSFDRGSVYEQFF.

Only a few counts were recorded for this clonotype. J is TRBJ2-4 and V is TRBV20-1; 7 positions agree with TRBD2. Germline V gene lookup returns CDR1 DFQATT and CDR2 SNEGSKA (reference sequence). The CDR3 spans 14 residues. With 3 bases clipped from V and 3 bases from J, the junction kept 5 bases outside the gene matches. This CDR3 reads CSARGRGDKNIQYF. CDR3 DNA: TGCAGTGCTAGGGGTCGGGGGGACAAAAACATTCAGTACTTC.

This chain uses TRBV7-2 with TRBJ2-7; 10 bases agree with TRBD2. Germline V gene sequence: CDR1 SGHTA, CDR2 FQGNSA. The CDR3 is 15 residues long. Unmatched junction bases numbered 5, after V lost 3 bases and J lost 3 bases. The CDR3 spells CASSFSSGRGYEQYF. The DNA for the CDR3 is TGTGCCAGCAGCTTTTCTAGCGGGAGAGGCTACGAGCAGTACTTC. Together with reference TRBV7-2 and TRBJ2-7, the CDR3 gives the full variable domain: GAGVSQSPSNKVTEKGKDVELRCDPISGHTALYWYRQSLGQGLEFLIYFQGNSAPDKSGLPSDRFSAERTGGSVSTLTIQRTQQEDSAVYLCASSFSSGRGYEQYFGPGTRLTVT.

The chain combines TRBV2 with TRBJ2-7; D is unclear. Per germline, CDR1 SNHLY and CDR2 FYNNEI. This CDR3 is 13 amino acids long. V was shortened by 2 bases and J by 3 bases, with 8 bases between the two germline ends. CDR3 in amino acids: CASSENSYYEQYF. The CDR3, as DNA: TGTGCCAGCAGTGAAAACTCTTACTACGAGCAGTACTTC. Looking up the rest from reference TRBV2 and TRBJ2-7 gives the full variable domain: EPEVTQTPSHQVTQMGQEVILRCVPISNHLYFYWYRQILGQKVEFLVSFYNNEISEKSEIFDDQFSVERPDGSNFTLKIRSTKLEDSAMYFCASSENSYYEQYFGPGTRLTVT.

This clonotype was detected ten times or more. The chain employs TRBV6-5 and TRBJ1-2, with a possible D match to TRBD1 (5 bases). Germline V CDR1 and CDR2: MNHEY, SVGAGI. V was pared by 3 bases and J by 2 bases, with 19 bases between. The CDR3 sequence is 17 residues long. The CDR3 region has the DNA TGTGCCAGCAGTTATCGTCCCCAGGGTTGGCGAAACTATGGCTACACCTTC. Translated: CASSYRPQGWRNYGYTF.

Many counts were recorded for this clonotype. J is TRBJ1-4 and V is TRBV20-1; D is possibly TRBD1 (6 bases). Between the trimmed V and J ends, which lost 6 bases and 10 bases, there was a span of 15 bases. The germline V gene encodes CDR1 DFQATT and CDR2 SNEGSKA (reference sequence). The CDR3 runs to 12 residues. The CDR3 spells CSAGGGGGKLFF. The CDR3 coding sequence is TGCAGTGCCGGAGGGGGAGGGGGAAAACTGTTTTTT.

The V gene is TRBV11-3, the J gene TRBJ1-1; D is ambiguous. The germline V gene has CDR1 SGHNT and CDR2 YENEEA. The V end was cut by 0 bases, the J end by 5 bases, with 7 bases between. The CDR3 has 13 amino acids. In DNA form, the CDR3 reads TGTGCCAGCAGCTTAGAGACTGGGACTGAAGCTTTCTTT. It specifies CASSLETGTEAFF. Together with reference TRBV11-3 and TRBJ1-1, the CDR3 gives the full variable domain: EAGVVQSPRYKIIEKKQPVAFWCNPISGHNTLYWYLQNLGQGPELLIRYENEEAVDDSQLPKDRFSAERLKGVDSTLKIQPAELGDSAVYLCASSLETGTEAFFGQGTRLTVV.

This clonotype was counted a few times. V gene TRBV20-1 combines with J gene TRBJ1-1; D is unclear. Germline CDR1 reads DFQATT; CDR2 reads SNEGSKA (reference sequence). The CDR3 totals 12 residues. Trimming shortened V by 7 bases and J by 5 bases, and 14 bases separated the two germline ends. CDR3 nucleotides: TGCAGTGGGGCCGGGGTCGGGACTGAAGCTTTCTTT. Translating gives CSGAGVGTEAFF.

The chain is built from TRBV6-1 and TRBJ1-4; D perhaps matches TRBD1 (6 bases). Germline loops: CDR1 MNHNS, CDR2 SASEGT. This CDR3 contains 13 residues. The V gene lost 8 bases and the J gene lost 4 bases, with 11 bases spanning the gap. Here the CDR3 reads CASQGQGNEKLFF. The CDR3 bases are TGTGCCAGCCAGGGGCAGGGTAATGAAAAACTGTTTTTT.

The CDR3: CASSLTATKNIQYF. The CDR3 DNA sequence: TGTGCCAGCAGCTTGACAGCTACCAAAAACATTCAGTACTTC. The V gene is TRBV7-2, the J gene TRBJ2-4; maybe TRBD1 (5 bases). Germline CDR1 reads SGHTA; CDR2 reads FQGNSA. This CDR3 has 14 residues. The V and J ends lost 3 bases and 2 bases respectively, with 8 bases between them.

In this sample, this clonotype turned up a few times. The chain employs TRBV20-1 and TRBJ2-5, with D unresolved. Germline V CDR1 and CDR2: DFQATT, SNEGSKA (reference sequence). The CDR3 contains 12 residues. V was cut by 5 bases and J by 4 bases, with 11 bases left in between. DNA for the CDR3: TGCAGTGCTCCAGATTTGGGAGAGACCCAGTACTTC. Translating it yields CSAPDLGETQYF.

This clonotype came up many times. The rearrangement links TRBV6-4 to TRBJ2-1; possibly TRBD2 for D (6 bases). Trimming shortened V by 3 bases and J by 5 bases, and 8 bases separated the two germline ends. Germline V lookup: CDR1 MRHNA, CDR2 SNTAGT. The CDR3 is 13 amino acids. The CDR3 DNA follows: TGTGCCAGCAGTGAACTAGCCCACAATGAGCAGTTCTTC. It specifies CASSELAHNEQFF.

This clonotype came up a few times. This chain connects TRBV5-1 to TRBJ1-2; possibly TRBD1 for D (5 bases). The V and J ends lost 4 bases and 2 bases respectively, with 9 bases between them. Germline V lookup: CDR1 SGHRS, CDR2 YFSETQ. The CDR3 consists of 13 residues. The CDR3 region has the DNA TGCGCCAGCAGCGGGGCAGGCAACTATGGCTACACCTTC. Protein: CASSGAGNYGYTF.

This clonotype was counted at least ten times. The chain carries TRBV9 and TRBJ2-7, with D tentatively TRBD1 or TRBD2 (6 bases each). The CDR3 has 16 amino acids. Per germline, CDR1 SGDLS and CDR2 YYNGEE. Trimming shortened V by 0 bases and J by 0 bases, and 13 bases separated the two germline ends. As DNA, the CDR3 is TGTGCCAGCAGCGTAGACGCGGGGACACGCTCCTACGAGCAGTACTTC. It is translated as CASSVDAGTRSYEQYF.

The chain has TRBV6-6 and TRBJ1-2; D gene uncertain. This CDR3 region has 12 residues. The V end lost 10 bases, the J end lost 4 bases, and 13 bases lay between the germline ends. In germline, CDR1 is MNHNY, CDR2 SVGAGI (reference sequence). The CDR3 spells CATSRETYGYTF. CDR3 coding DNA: TGTGCCACCTCCAGAGAGACCTATGGCTACACCTTC.